Ten or more counts support the clone carrying this T cell receptor (beta chain). The data stem from a study of tumor-infiltrating lymphocytes in oesophageal squamous cell carcinoma. The junction had 10 bases not matched to a gene; V was cut back by 5 bases and J by 0 bases. Per the germline V gene, CDR1 is MDHEN and CDR2 is SYDVKM. This CDR3 is built from 16 residues. Each CDR3 protein is one row after TCRdb ran MiXCR on the PCR reads. The data hold over 11,000 distinct CDR3 sequences, with roughly 44% observed a single time. The V and J genes are TRBV28 and TRBJ2-7; 7 bases agree with TRBD1. The sequenced sample was blood. The TCR sequence derives from a male donor with esophageal squamous cell carcinoma. CDR3 coding DNA: TGTGCCAGCAGTACGAGACAGGGATCTAGCTCCTACGAGCAGTACTTC. Translating it yields CASSTRQGSSSYEQYF.